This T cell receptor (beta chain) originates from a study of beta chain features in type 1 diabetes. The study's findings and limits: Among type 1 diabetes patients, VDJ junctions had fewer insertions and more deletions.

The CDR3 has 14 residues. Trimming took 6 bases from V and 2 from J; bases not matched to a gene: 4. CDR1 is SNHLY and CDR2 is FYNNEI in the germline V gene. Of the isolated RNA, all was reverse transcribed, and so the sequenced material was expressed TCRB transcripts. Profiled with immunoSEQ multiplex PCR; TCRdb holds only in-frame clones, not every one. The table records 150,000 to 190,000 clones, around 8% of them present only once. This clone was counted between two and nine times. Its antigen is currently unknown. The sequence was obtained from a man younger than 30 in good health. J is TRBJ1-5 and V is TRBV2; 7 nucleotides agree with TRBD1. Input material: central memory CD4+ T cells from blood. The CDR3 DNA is TGTGCCAGCAGCGCCGACAGGGGCAATCAGCCCCAGCATTTT. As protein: CASSADRGNQPQHF.